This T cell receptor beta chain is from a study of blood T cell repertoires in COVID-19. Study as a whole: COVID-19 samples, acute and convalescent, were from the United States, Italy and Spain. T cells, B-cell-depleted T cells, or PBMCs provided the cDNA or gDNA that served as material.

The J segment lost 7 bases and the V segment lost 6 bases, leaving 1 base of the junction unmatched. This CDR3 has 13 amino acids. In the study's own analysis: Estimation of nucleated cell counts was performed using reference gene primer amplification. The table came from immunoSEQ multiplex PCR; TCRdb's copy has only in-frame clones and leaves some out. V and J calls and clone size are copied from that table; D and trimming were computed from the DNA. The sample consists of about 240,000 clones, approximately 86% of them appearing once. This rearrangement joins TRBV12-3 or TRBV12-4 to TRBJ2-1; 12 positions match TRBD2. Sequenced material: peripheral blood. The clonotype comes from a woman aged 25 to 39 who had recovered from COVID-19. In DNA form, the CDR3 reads TGTGCCAGCAGCGGACTAGCGGGAAATGAGCAGTTCTTC. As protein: CASSGLAGNEQFF.